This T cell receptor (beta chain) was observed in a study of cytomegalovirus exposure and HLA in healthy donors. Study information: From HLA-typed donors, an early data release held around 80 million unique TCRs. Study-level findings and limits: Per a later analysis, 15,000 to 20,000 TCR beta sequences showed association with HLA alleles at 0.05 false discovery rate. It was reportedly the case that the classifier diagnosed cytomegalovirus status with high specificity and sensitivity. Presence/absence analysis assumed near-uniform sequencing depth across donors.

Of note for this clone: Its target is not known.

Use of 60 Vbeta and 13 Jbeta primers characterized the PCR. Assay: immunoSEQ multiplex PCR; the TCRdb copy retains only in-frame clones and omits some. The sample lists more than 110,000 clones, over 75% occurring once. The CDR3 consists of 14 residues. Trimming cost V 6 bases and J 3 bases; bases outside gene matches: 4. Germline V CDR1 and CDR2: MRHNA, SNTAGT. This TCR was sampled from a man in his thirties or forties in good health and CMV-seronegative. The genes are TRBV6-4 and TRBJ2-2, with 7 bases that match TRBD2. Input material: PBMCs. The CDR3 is CASRRGLDTGELFF. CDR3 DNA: TGTGCCAGCAGACGAGGACTAGACACCGGGGAGCTGTTTTTT.